The next 31 T cell receptor beta chains were all read from a single sample in a study of cytomegalovirus exposure and HLA in healthy donors. Assay used: immunoSEQ multiplex PCR; TCRdb lists only in-frame clones, some missing. The table includes some 330,000 clones, more than 80% detected once. Sequenced input: PBMCs. These receptors were collected from a woman under 30 in good health and CMV-seronegative.

The chain has TRBV10-3 and TRBJ2-7; TRBD2 might be the D (5 bases). V lost 6 bases and J 2 bases, leaving 11 bases between the germline ends. CDR1 is ENHRY and CDR2 is SYGVKD in the germline V gene. This CDR3 region has 13 residues. As DNA, the CDR3 is TGTGCCATCAGCGGGAACAGCGCCTACGAGCAGTACTTC. It translates to CAISGNSAYEQYF.

This rearrangement joins TRBV9 to TRBJ1-3; D remains unclear. The V gene's germline CDR1 is SGDLS and CDR2 YYNGEE. V was pared by 3 bases and J by 9 bases, with 19 bases between. The length of the CDR3 is 15 residues. The CDR3 region is CASSALSERGGTIYF. DNA for the CDR3: TGTGCCAGCAGCGCACTCTCGGAGAGAGGAGGCACCATATATTTT.

The sample holds one count of this clone. V gene TRBV14 combines with J gene TRBJ2-5; unclear D gene. This CDR3 has 15 amino acids. V gave up 0 bases and J gave up 4 bases, with 12 bases separating them. The germline gives CDR1 SGHDN, CDR2 FVKESK. The CDR3 reads CASSQERRPAETQYF. The CDR3 region has the DNA TGTGCCAGCAGCCAAGAGCGGCGACCCGCAGAGACCCAGTACTTC.

The chain has TRBV6-6 and TRBJ2-7, with D perhaps TRBD1 (5 bases). From germline, CDR1 is MNHNY and CDR2 SVGAGI (reference sequence). The CDR3 runs 13 residues. The germline V and J ends were trimmed by 5 bases and 7 bases, with 15 bases remaining between them. This CDR3 is CASSDRGTKEQYF. CDR3 bases: TGTGCCAGCAGTGACAGAGGAACAAAGGAGCAGTACTTC.

With respect to this clone: Within the sample, other DNA sequences also encode this same CDR3. V gene TRBV18 combines with J gene TRBJ1-5; 9 nucleotides agree with TRBD1. The CDR3 spans 15 residues. V was pared by 3 bases and J by 4 bases, with 4 bases of the junction left unmatched. Per the germline V gene, CDR1 is KGHSH and CDR2 is LQKENI. The CDR3 spells CASSPPGQGNQPQHF. In DNA, the CDR3 is TGTGCCAGCTCACCCCCGGGACAGGGTAATCAGCCCCAGCATTTT.

The genes are TRBV18 and TRBJ1-1; D is ambiguous. Trimming shortened V by 2 bases and J by 11 bases, and 12 bases separated the two germline ends. The CDR3 spans 12 residues. Germline CDR1 is KGHSH and CDR2 is LQKENI. CDR3 protein: CASSPSELEAFF. The CDR3 DNA reads as TGTGCCAGCTCACCATCAGAGTTGGAGGCTTTCTTT.

The rearrangement joins TRBV9 to TRBJ1-1; D is undetermined. The V and J ends lost 0 bases and 3 bases respectively, with 12 bases between them. This CDR3 comprises 15 residues. Per the germline V gene, CDR1 is SGDLS and CDR2 is YYNGEE. CDR3 region: CASSVGTDQDTEAFF. In DNA, the CDR3 is TGTGCCAGCAGCGTAGGCACAGATCAGGACACTGAAGCTTTCTTT.

This clone has only one observation. The rearrangement uses TRBV19 and TRBJ2-1; 10 bases match TRBD2. This CDR3 contains 18 residues. Trimming took 1 base from V and 0 from J; bases not matched to a gene: 6. Germline lookup yields CDR1 LNHDA and CDR2 SQIVND (reference sequence). The CDR3 DNA reads as TGTGCCAGTAGTATAGGGACGGGACTAGCGACCTCCTACAATGAGCAGTTCTTC. Its protein is CASSIGTGLATSYNEQFF.

The chain uses TRBV4-3 and TRBJ2-5; 9 bases are a match to TRBD2. This CDR3 has 17 amino acids. The germline V gene encodes CDR1 LGHNA and CDR2 YSLEER. V was clipped by 0 bases and J by 1 base; unmatched bases: 6. CDR3 region: CASSQDWGGLAQETQYF. The CDR3 DNA sequence: TGCGCCAGCAGCCAAGATTGGGGGGGACTAGCCCAAGAGACCCAGTACTTC.

The chain links TRBV7-2 to TRBJ2-1, with D possibly matching TRBD2 (6 bases). CDR1 is SGHTA and CDR2 is FQGNSA in the germline V gene. The CDR3 consists of 15 residues. V lost 0 bases and J 13 bases, leaving 19 bases between the germline ends. CDR3 in amino acids: CASSLARGAGSSQFF. The CDR3 DNA is TGTGCCAGCAGCTTAGCGCGTGGTGCGGGGTCCTCTCAGTTCTTC. The full variable domain, with the rest looked up from reference TRBV7-2 and TRBJ2-1, is GAGVSQSPSNKVTEKGKDVELRCDPISGHTALYWYRQSLGQGLEFLIYFQGNSAPDKSGLPSDRFSAERTGGSVSTLTIQRTQQEDSAVYLCASSLARGAGSSQFFGPGTRLTVL.

The V gene is TRBV9, the J gene TRBJ2-3, with D maybe TRBD2 (5 bases). Trimming shortened V by 0 bases and J by 6 bases, and 11 bases separated the two germline ends. Germline lookup yields CDR1 SGDLS and CDR2 YYNGEE. This CDR3 has 14 amino acids. CDR3 amino acids: CASSVEVGGDTQYF. In DNA form, the CDR3 reads TGTGCCAGCAGCGTAGAGGTAGGCGGGGATACGCAGTATTTT.

The V call is TRBV27, the J call TRBJ2-1, with 8 bases that match TRBD1. J gave up 9 bases and V 6 bases, and 10 bases lay outside the gene matches. This CDR3 comprises 14 residues. The germline V gene has CDR1 MNHEY and CDR2 SMNVEV (reference sequence). The chain's CDR3 is CASRDRVGTGEQFF. The DNA of the CDR3 is TGTGCCAGCAGGGACAGGGTGGGGACGGGTGAGCAGTTCTTC.

This sequence joins TRBV4-3 and TRBJ2-1, with D perhaps matching TRBD1 (5 bases). The CDR3 has 13 residues. The ends were cut back, 0 bases at V and 12 bases at J, with 12 bases in the middle. Germline loops: CDR1 LGHNA, CDR2 YSLEER. The CDR3 loop reads CASSQELGQGQFF. The CDR3, as DNA: TGCGCCAGCAGCCAAGAATTGGGGCAGGGGCAGTTCTTC.

The chain joins TRBV6-1 to TRBJ1-3; perhaps TRBD1 as D (5 bases). The CDR3 is made up of 17 amino acids. Trimming took 4 bases from V and 2 from J, leaving 18 bases between them. Germline V gene sequence: CDR1 MNHNS, CDR2 SASEGT. This CDR3 is CASSVSVPQGAGNTIYF. The CDR3 nucleotides are TGTGCCAGCAGTGTTTCTGTCCCCCAGGGCGCTGGAAACACCATATATTTT.

The chain has TRBV6-5 and TRBJ1-2; D ambiguous. Per germline, CDR1 MNHEY and CDR2 SVGAGI. The V and J ends lost 7 bases and 6 bases respectively, with 15 bases between them. The CDR3 spans 13 residues. The CDR3 protein is CASTSGGFDGYTF. CDR3 sequence (DNA): TGTGCCAGCACATCAGGTGGATTTGATGGCTACACCTTC.

The rearrangement joins TRBV27 to TRBJ2-7; 7 bases agree with TRBD1. This CDR3 spans 12 amino acids. The germline CDR1 and CDR2 sequences are MNHEY and SMNVEV (reference sequence). Trimming removed 5 bases from V and 5 bases from J; junction bases left unmatched: 3. The CDR3 reads CASSITGDEQYF. CDR3 nucleotides: TGTGCCAGCAGTATCACAGGGGACGAGCAGTACTTC.

The rearrangement links TRBV28 to TRBJ2-5; 7 nucleotides align to TRBD2. CDR3 size: 14 residues. V shed 2 bases, J shed 7 bases, and the junction held 7 bases outside the gene matches. Germline loops: CDR1 MDHEN, CDR2 SYDVKM. CDR3 in amino acids: CASSLLAGAGTQYF. The DNA of the CDR3 is TGTGCCAGCAGTTTACTGGCGGGAGCAGGGACCCAGTACTTC.

The chain joins TRBV29-1 to TRBJ2-7, with no clear D. The CDR3 loop spans 11 amino acids. Per the germline V gene, CDR1 is SQVTM and CDR2 is ANQGSEA. Trimming removed 4 bases from V and 0 bases from J, with 4 bases in between. CDR3: CSVGSSYEQYF. The CDR3 DNA reads as TGCAGCGTTGGCAGCTCCTACGAGCAGTACTTC.

The chain couples TRBV15 to TRBJ2-7, with TRBD1 as a possible D gene (6 bases). Deletions cut 5 bases from V and 1 base from J, with 15 bases between. This CDR3 spans 15 amino acids. Germline V gene data show CDR1 as LNHNV and CDR2 as YYDKDF (reference sequence). The CDR3 bases are TGTGCCACCAGCCTCGGGCAGGGACAATCCTACGAGCAGTACTTC. Translation: CATSLGQGQSYEQYF.

The chain combines TRBV6-6 with TRBJ2-7; possible D gene TRBD1, 5 bases. Germline V gene lookup returns CDR1 MNHNY and CDR2 SVGAGI (reference sequence). Trimming pared 6 bases from V and 0 bases from J, leaving 15 bases between. The CDR3 runs 15 residues. CDR3 residues: CASSLDTNSSYEQYF. The CDR3 DNA follows: TGTGCCAGCAGCTTGGACACTAACAGCTCCTACGAGCAGTACTTC.

The rearrangement uses TRBV27 and TRBJ2-7, with TRBD2 matching 7 bases. Germline trimming cut 5 bases from V and 4 bases from J; bases unmatched to any gene: 11. Germline CDR1 is MNHEY and CDR2 is SMNVEV (reference sequence). The CDR3 is 15 amino acids. The CDR3 bases are TGTGCCAGCAGTGCCGCGGGCGGGAGTTTATACGAGCAGTACTTC. This encodes CASSAAGGSLYEQYF.

CDR3 sequence reads: CASSVAGTSEGLSTDTQYF. For the CDR3, the DNA is TGTGCCAGCAGTGTGGCAGGGACTAGCGAGGGACTTAGCACAGATACGCAGTATTTT. The genes are TRBV2 and TRBJ2-3, with 10 bases aligning to TRBD2. The V and J ends lost 4 bases and 0 bases, in that order; junction bases with no gene match: 13. Germline-derived CDR1 and CDR2 are SNHLY and FYNNEI. This CDR3 has 19 amino acids.

This chain joins TRBV19 and TRBJ2-3; TRBD1 might be the D (6 bases). The germline gives CDR1 LNHDA, CDR2 SQIVND (reference sequence). The CDR3 is 14 residues long. The V and J ends lost 3 bases and 2 bases respectively, with 9 bases between them. Here the CDR3 reads CASSIQGLTDTQYF. The CDR3 DNA reads as TGTGCCAGTAGTATCCAGGGGCTCACAGATACGCAGTATTTT.

This clone was detected only a few times. The chain uses TRBV6-5 and TRBJ1-1; maybe TRBD1 (6 bases). CDR3 length: 15 amino acids. Trimming removed 4 bases at V and 1 base at J, with 13 bases between. Germline values: CDR1 MNHEY, CDR2 SVGAGI. The CDR3 reads CASSSRGPSNTEAFF. Written as DNA, the CDR3 is TGTGCCAGCAGTTCCAGGGGCCCGTCGAACACTGAAGCTTTCTTT.

The V call is TRBV7-2, the J call TRBJ1-4; 7 bases are shared with TRBD1. After removal of 5 bases from V and 6 bases from J, the junction contained 9 bases not matched to a gene. The germline V gene has CDR1 SGHTA and CDR2 FQGNSA. The CDR3 length is 15 residues. This CDR3 reads CASSQRQGSHEKLFF. The CDR3 nucleotides are TGTGCCAGCAGCCAACGACAGGGTTCTCATGAAAAACTGTTTTTT.

The V gene is TRBV6-1, the J gene TRBJ2-7, with D unresolved. Germline values: CDR1 MNHNS, CDR2 SASEGT. V was clipped by 6 bases and J by 2 bases, with 11 bases between them. The CDR3 has 13 residues. CDR3 residues: CASSTFPPYEQYF. The CDR3 DNA sequence: TGTGCCAGCAGCACTTTCCCTCCCTACGAGCAGTACTTC.

This chain joins TRBV7-3 and TRBJ2-5; 14 bases are shared with TRBD2. The CDR3 is 15 residues long. Germline lookup yields CDR1 SGHTA and CDR2 FQGTGA. The junction had 2 bases not matched to a gene; V was cut back by 4 bases and J by 4 bases. CDR3 nucleotides: TGTGCCAGCAGCTCCGGGACTAGCGGGAGAGAGACCCAGTACTTC. As protein: CASSSGTSGRETQYF.

The chain carries TRBV18 and TRBJ2-2; TRBD1 matches 7 bases. There are 17 residues in the CDR3. Germline CDR1 and CDR2: KGHSH and LQKENI. V lost 0 bases to trimming and J lost 1 base; unmatched junction nucleotides: 5. Written as DNA, the CDR3 is TGTGCCAGCTCACCACCGACAGGGACAAAGAACACCGGGGAGCTGTTTTTT. Translating gives CASSPPTGTKNTGELFF.

V gene TRBV5-1 combines with J gene TRBJ2-1; D gene unclear. This CDR3 has 17 residues. Germline CDR1 SGHRS, CDR2 YFSETQ. Trimming removed 3 bases from V and 0 bases from J, with 16 bases in between. CDR3: CASSSTGRPSSYNEQFF. The CDR3 DNA reads TGCGCCAGCAGCTCAACGGGTCGACCCAGCTCCTACAATGAGCAGTTCTTC.

This clone was observed a few times. The chain joins TRBV7-3 to TRBJ2-7; a weak D match, TRBD1 (6 bases). Trimming cost V 10 bases and J 2 bases, with 15 bases left between them. This CDR3 comprises 13 residues. The V gene's germline CDR1 is SGHTA and CDR2 FQGTGA. CDR3 loop: CATGAGATYEQYF. DNA for the CDR3: TGTGCCACCGGGGCAGGGGCGACCTACGAGCAGTACTTC. The complete variable domain, with remaining parts taken from reference TRBV7-3 and TRBJ2-7, reads GAGVSQTPSNKVTEKGKYVELRCDPISGHTALYWYRQSLGQGPEFLIYFQGTGAADDSGLPNDRFFAVRPEGSVSTLKIQRTERGDSAVYLCATGAGATYEQYFGPGTRLTVT.

A remark on this clone: The sample has other DNA sequences that encode this CDR3 too. The rearrangement joins TRBV9 to TRBJ2-2; D ambiguous. CDR1 SGDLS and CDR2 YYNGEE come from the germline V gene. V gave up 1 base and J gave up 1 base, with 5 bases separating them. The length of the CDR3 is 14 residues. This CDR3 is CASSVSGNTGELFF. The CDR3 coding sequence is TGTGCCAGCAGCGTATCCGGGAACACCGGGGAGCTGTTTTTT.